Listed here is a single T cell receptor beta chain. The sample belongs to a study of Ad26.COV2.S vaccination and SARS-CoV-2 variants. For the study at large: Once or twice, 56 days apart, Ad26.COV2.S was delivered intramuscularly.

The CDR3 is 19 amino acids. Per germline, CDR1 SNHLY and CDR2 FYNNEI. Trimming cost V 3 bases and J 4 bases, with 27 bases left between them. Treatment: roughly 20 received Ad26.COV2.S at low or high dose, single or two shots; 5 received placebo; per-sample allocation not given. Samples were taken on day 63 after the first vaccine or placebo injection. This table comes from immunoSEQ multiplex PCR, and its TCRdb copy is limited to in-frame clones, with some not included. The data hold approximately 350,000 clones, with 87% observed a single time. The sequence was collected from a person aged 18-60 years who received the Ad26.COV2.S COVID-19 vaccine or a placebo. The chain is built from TRBV2 and TRBJ2-5; D unclear. Sequenced here: peripheral blood, sampled in a trial of Ad26.COV2.S vaccine versus placebo. CDR3 amino acids: CASSDSPVKPAGVGETQYF. For the CDR3, the DNA is TGTGCCAGCAGTGACTCCCCTGTCAAGCCAGCTGGAGTGGGAGAGACCCAGTACTTC.